The rows below give T cell receptor beta chains drawn from one sample of a study of blood T cells in healthy people across ages. MiXCR was run by TCRdb on the 5' RACE reads, yielding one entry per CDR3 protein. Among 700,000 or so distinct CDR3 sequences listed, 20% to 25% were seen once. The sample taken for sequencing was blood. The receptors were gathered from a man in his 70s in good health. CDR3s include the opening cysteine and the closing phenylalanine or tryptophan. D genes are given only for firm matches. Not every row has a clone size; where given, it reads once, few, many or a size class.

clone size: -
D gene: TRBD2
J gene: TRBJ2-1
V gene: TRBV10-2
CDR3 DNA: TGCGCCAGCAGTTCACGGACTAGCACCTCATACAATGAGCAGTTCTTC
CDR3 protein: CASSSRTSTSYNEQFF

clone size: -
D gene: TRBD1
J gene: TRBJ1-4
V gene: TRBV14
CDR3 DNA: TGTGCCAGCAGCCAATCTCAGGGGGGAGAAAAACTGTTTTTT
CDR3 protein: CASSQSQGGEKLFF

clone size: -
D gene: TRBD2
J gene: TRBJ2-2
V gene: TRBV10-3
CDR3 DNA: TGTGCCATCAGCCGCGGGGCTAGCGGGGGGACCGGGGAGTTGTTTTTT
CDR3 protein: CAISRGASGGTGELFF

clone size: few
D gene: TRBD1
J gene: TRBJ1-2
V gene: TRBV7-8
CDR3 DNA: TGTGCCAGCAGCTCCCCCCAGGGACAGGGCCCCTATGGCTACACCTTC
CDR3 protein: CASSSPQGQGPYGYTF

clone size: -
D gene: -
J gene: TRBJ2-3
V gene: TRBV4-2
CDR3 DNA: TGTGCCAGCAGCCAAGAAGAGGGCCGGAATACGCAGTATTTT
CDR3 protein: CASSQEEGRNTQYF

clone size: -
D gene: TRBD2
J gene: TRBJ2-3
V gene: TRBV5-6
CDR3 DNA: TGTGCCAGCAGCCTGTACCTAGCGGGGGGCGACGGCACAGATACGCAGTATTTT
CDR3 protein: CASSLYLAGGDGTDTQYF

clone size: many
D gene: TRBD1
J gene: TRBJ1-4
V gene: TRBV12-3/TRBV12-4
CDR3 DNA: TGTGCCAGCAGTAGCGACAGGGGCACGGTTGAAAAACTGTTTTTT
CDR3 protein: CASSSDRGTVEKLFF

clone size: few
D gene: -
J gene: TRBJ1-1
V gene: TRBV27
CDR3 DNA: TGTGCCAGCAGTTTATACCACGGGACTGAAGCTTTCTTT
CDR3 protein: CASSLYHGTEAFF

clone size: -
D gene: -
J gene: TRBJ2-5
V gene: TRBV28
CDR3 DNA: TGTGCCAGCAGTTTCGGGGGGCGGGTAGAAGAGACCCAGTACTTC
CDR3 protein: CASSFGGRVEETQYF

clone size: few
D gene: -
J gene: TRBJ1-1
V gene: TRBV5-1
CDR3 DNA: TGCGCCAGCAGCTTGGTTCGCACCCGGAACACTGAAGCTTTCTTT
CDR3 protein: CASSLVRTRNTEAFF

clone size: -
D gene: -
J gene: TRBJ2-5
V gene: TRBV20-1
CDR3 DNA: TGCAGTGCTAGAATGTCGGTCCAAGAGACCCAGTACTTC
CDR3 protein: CSARMSVQETQYF

clone size: -
D gene: TRBD1
J gene: TRBJ2-3
V gene: TRBV12-3/TRBV12-4
CDR3 DNA: TGTGCCAGCAGACAAGACAGGGTGGGTTCAGATACGCAGTATTTT
CDR3 protein: CASRQDRVGSDTQYF

clone size: -
D gene: -
J gene: TRBJ2-6
V gene: TRBV7-3
CDR3 DNA: TGTGCCAGCAGCCAACAAGTGCCTCTTGGGGCCAACGTCCTGACTTTC
CDR3 protein: CASSQQVPLGANVLTF

clone size: many
D gene: TRBD1
J gene: TRBJ2-5
V gene: TRBV6-5
CDR3 DNA: TGTGCCAGCAGTATCGACAGGGAAGAGACCCAGTACTTC
CDR3 protein: CASSIDREETQYF

clone size: -
D gene: -
J gene: TRBJ2-5
V gene: TRBV12-3/TRBV12-4
CDR3 DNA: TGTGCCAGCAGGCTCGGGGGGCCACAAGAGACCCAGTACTTC
CDR3 protein: CASRLGGPQETQYF

clone size: few
D gene: TRBD2
J gene: TRBJ2-5
V gene: TRBV5-6
CDR3 DNA: TGTGCCAGCAGCTCATACCCTAGCGGGGGCCCTTGGGAGACCCAGTACTTC
CDR3 protein: CASSSYPSGGPWETQYF

clone size: few
D gene: -
J gene: TRBJ1-2
V gene: TRBV7-9
CDR3 DNA: TGTGCCAGCAGCTTAGAAGCGTCAGGGCTCTATGGCTACACCTTC
CDR3 protein: CASSLEASGLYGYTF

clone size: few
D gene: -
J gene: TRBJ1-1
V gene: TRBV20-1
CDR3 DNA: TGCAGTGCTGGCAGGGGTGATACTGAAGCTTTCTTT
CDR3 protein: CSAGRGDTEAFF

clone size: -
D gene: -
J gene: TRBJ1-4
V gene: TRBV6-1
CDR3 DNA: TGTGCCCGCAGTGAAGCTAGGGGCGGGGGGAATGAAAAACTGTTTTTT
CDR3 protein: CARSEARGGGNEKLFF

clone size: few
D gene: -
J gene: TRBJ2-5
V gene: TRBV7-9
CDR3 DNA: TGTGCCAGCAGCTTCAGTAGGGGAGAGACCCAGTACTTC
CDR3 protein: CASSFSRGETQYF

clone size: -
D gene: -
J gene: TRBJ2-5
V gene: TRBV29-1
CDR3 DNA: TGCAGCGTAGATGCTGGTGAGACCCAGTACTTC
CDR3 protein: CSVDAGETQYF

clone size: -
D gene: -
J gene: TRBJ2-1
V gene: TRBV5-1
CDR3 DNA: TGCGCCAGCAGCTTGGATGGTCTAACCCGGGGGAATGAGCAGTTCTTC
CDR3 protein: CASSLDGLTRGNEQFF

clone size: -
D gene: -
J gene: TRBJ2-3
V gene: TRBV11-2
CDR3 DNA: TGTGCCAGCAGCTTAGTAATTGGGTCGGCCGTAGATACGCAGTATTTT
CDR3 protein: CASSLVIGSAVDTQYF

clone size: -
D gene: -
J gene: TRBJ2-1
V gene: TRBV28
CDR3 DNA: TGTGCCAGCAGTAATTTCGGTAGGCACAATGGGCAGTTCTTC
CDR3 protein: CASSNFGRHNGQFF

clone size: few
D gene: -
J gene: TRBJ2-5
V gene: TRBV5-1
CDR3 DNA: TGCGCCAGCAGTTTTGAGGGGGTACCAGAGACCCAGTACTTC
CDR3 protein: CASSFEGVPETQYF

clone size: -
D gene: -
J gene: TRBJ1-6
V gene: TRBV10-3
CDR3 DNA: TGTGCCATCCACTCTGACAGCCCGAATTCATCCCTCCACTTT
CDR3 protein: CAIHSDSPNSSLHF

clone size: few
D gene: -
J gene: TRBJ2-1
V gene: TRBV18
CDR3 DNA: TGTGCCAGCTCACCTACCGGGACCCCACAATGGCAGTTCTTC
CDR3 protein: CASSPTGTPQWQFF

clone size: -
D gene: -
J gene: TRBJ1-1
V gene: TRBV12-3/TRBV12-4
CDR3 DNA: TGTGCCAGTCGGCGAATTGAAGCTTTCTTT
CDR3 protein: CASRRIEAFF

clone size: many
D gene: -
J gene: TRBJ1-1
V gene: TRBV28
CDR3 DNA: TGTGCCAGCAACGGACAGTCCTATGGCCTGAACACTGAAGCTTTCTTT
CDR3 protein: CASNGQSYGLNTEAFF